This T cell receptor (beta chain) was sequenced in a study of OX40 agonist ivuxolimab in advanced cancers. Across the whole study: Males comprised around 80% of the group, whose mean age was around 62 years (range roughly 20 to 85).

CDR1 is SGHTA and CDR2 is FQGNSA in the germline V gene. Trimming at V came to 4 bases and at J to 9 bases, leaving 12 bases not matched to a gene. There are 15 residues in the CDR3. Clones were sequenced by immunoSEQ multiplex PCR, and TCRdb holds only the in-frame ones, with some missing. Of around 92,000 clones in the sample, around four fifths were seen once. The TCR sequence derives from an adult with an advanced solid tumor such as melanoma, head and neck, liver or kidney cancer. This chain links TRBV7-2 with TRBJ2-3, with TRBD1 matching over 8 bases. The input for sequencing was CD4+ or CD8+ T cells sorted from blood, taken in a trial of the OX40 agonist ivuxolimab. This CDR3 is CASSSRSRGLSTQYF. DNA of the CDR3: TGTGCCAGCAGCTCGAGGAGCAGGGGGCTGTCGACGCAGTATTTT.